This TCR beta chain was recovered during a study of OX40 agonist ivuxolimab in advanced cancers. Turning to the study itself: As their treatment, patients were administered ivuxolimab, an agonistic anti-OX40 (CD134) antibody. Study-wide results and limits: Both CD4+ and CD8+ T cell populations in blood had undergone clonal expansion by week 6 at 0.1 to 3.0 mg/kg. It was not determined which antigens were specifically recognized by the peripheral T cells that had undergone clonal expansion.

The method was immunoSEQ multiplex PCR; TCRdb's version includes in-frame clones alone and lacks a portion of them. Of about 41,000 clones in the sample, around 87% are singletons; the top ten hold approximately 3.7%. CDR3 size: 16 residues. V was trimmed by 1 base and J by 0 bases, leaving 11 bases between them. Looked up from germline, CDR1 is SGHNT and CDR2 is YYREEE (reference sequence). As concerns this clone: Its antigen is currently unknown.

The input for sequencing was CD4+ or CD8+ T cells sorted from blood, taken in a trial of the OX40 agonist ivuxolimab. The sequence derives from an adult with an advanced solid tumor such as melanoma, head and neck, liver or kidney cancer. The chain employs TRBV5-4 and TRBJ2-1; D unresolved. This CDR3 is CASSLTGGLSYNEQFF. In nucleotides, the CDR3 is TGTGCCAGCAGCTTGACCGGTGGCCTCTCCTACAATGAGCAGTTCTTC.